A single sample gave rise to the 10 T cell receptor beta chains below, sequenced in a study of cytomegalovirus exposure and HLA in healthy donors (dated by TCRdb to the late 2010s). The library was built by means of the immunoSEQ multiplex PCR assay. For the multiplex PCR, a mixture combining 60 forward primers for TCR Vbeta segments and 13 reverse primers for TCR Jbeta segments was used. In its TCRdb copy, this immuneACCESS table keeps in-frame sequences only and misses some clones. Where compared with another copy, unresolved V genes explain less than half of these, and the others have no known cause. The sample table contains tens of thousands of clones; only one count was recorded for approximately 70% of them. The top ten clonotypes cover around 13% of the sample. The sample comprised PBMCs. Every receptor here comes from a male donor in good health and CMV-seropositive.

The CDR3: CASSNRDRITEAFF. The CDR3 DNA sequence: TGCGCCAGCAGCAACAGGGATCGGATCACTGAAGCTTTCTTT. The gene calls are TRBV5-1 and TRBJ1-1; weak D call: TRBD1 (6 bases). Deletions cut 4 bases from V and 4 bases from J, with 14 bases between. Germline V gene lookup returns CDR1 SGHRS and CDR2 YFSETQ. The CDR3 runs to 14 residues.

The gene calls are TRBV9 and TRBJ2-1; 8 nucleotides match TRBD2. With 1 base clipped from V and 8 bases from J, the junction kept 11 bases outside the gene matches. The length of the CDR3 is 16 residues. Germline V gives CDR1 SGDLS, CDR2 YYNGEE. This chain's CDR3 is CASSVPITGGGHEQFF. DNA for the CDR3: TGTGCCAGCAGCGTACCCATAACGGGCGGGGGGCATGAGCAGTTCTTC.

The rearrangement joins TRBV7-3 to TRBJ2-1; 10 nucleotides match TRBD2. The trim removed 1 base at V and 6 bases at J, leaving 12 bases unmatched. This CDR3 comprises 18 residues. The germline V gene has CDR1 SGHTA and CDR2 FQGTGA. The CDR3 loop reads CASSLKGRGLAWTNEQFF. The CDR3 DNA follows: TGTGCCAGCAGCTTAAAAGGTCGGGGACTAGCGTGGACCAATGAGCAGTTCTTC.

This chain connects TRBV5-5 to TRBJ2-7, with 7 positions matching TRBD1. CDR3 length: 15 residues. J gave up 2 bases and V 4 bases, and 9 bases lay outside the gene matches. Looked up from germline, CDR1 is SGHKS and CDR2 is YYEKEE (reference sequence). CDR3 nucleotide sequence: TGTGCCAGCAGCAAGGGACAGCACAAGACCTACGAGCAGTACTTC. Protein: CASSKGQHKTYEQYF.

Only a few counts were recorded for this clone. The rearrangement uses TRBV7-2 and TRBJ1-4; perhaps TRBD1 as D (5 bases). The length of the CDR3 is 11 residues. Per the germline V gene, CDR1 is SGHTA and CDR2 is FQGNSA. Between the trimmed V and J ends, which lost 3 bases and 14 bases, there was a span of 10 bases. The CDR3 spells CASSFDSPLFF. The CDR3 nucleotides are TGTGCCAGCAGCTTCGACAGCCCGCTGTTTTTT.

This CDR3 reads CASSYPGQGAPQAFF. In DNA, the CDR3 is TGTGCCAGCAGTTACCCGGGACAGGGGGCGCCTCAAGCTTTCTTT. This chain links TRBV6-6 with TRBJ1-1; 12 positions agree with TRBD1. CDR3 length equals 15 residues. The ends lost 2 bases at V and 9 bases at J; junction bases unmatched: 7. Germline lookup yields CDR1 MNHNY and CDR2 SVGAGI (reference sequence).

V gene TRBV7-8 combines with J gene TRBJ1-6, with 9 positions matching TRBD1. V trimming: 4 bases; J trimming: 9 bases; junction bases outside the gene matches: 4. Looked up from germline, CDR1 is SGHVS and CDR2 is FQNEAQ. The CDR3 runs to 14 residues. The CDR3 nucleotides are TGTGCCAGCAGCTCGGGACAGGGAGTTTCACCCCTCCACTTT. Protein sequence: CASSSGQGVSPLHF.

The chain joins TRBV19 to TRBJ2-4; maybe TRBD2 (6 bases). Germline V gene lookup returns CDR1 LNHDA and CDR2 SQIVND (reference sequence). Trimming pared 3 bases from V and 7 bases from J, leaving 16 bases between. The CDR3 consists of 15 residues. The CDR3 coding sequence is TGTGCCAGTAGTATCCGGCCTAGCGCATCGAACATTCAGTACTTC. This codes for CASSIRPSASNIQYF.

This chain connects TRBV9 to TRBJ2-7; 10 bases are a match to TRBD2. The length of the CDR3 is 15 residues. Germline V gene sequence: CDR1 SGDLS, CDR2 YYNGEE. V dropped 2 bases and J dropped 2; count of bases not matched to a gene: 4. The CDR3: CASSVSGGTAYEQYF. The DNA for the CDR3 is TGTGCCAGCAGCGTTAGCGGGGGGACTGCCTACGAGCAGTACTTC.

This chain links TRBV4-1 with TRBJ1-5; no clear D gene. The CDR3 is made up of 15 amino acids. Germline V lookup: CDR1 MGHRA, CDR2 YSYEKL. Trimming took off 6 bases at V and 2 bases at J, with 14 bases between the two ends. The CDR3 region has the DNA TGCGCCAGCAGTGGGAGGGAAGACGGCAATCAGCCCCAGCATTTT. Amino acid sequence: CASSGREDGNQPQHF.